Below, 8 T cell receptor beta chains from the same sample are listed, as sequenced in a study of blood T cell repertoires in COVID-19 (dated by TCRdb to about 2020). Libraries were constructed by the immunoSEQ multiplex PCR assay. The immuneACCESS repertoire file appears here via TCRdb, limited to in-frame rearrangements. These files lack a portion of the clones; in checked studies, under half of the deficit traces to unresolved V genes, and the cause of the others is not known. The sample table lists under 200,000 clones, less than 80% of them with a count of one. Under 20% of the sample is in the top ten clones. Specimen: PBMCs or T cells enriched from blood (not recorded which). The receptors were gathered from a woman in her 70s in a cohort exposed to, infected with or recovered from COVID-19 (not recorded which).

The J gene is TRBJ1-3, the V gene TRBV3-1 (or the pseudogene TRBV3-2); D call uncertain. Trimming left V 1 base short and J 4 bases short, with 14 bases between. Germline V gene sequence: CDR1 LGHDT, CDR2 YNNKEL (reference sequence). This CDR3 is 16 amino acids long. CDR3 protein: CASSQVVSGSGNTIYF. CDR3 sequence (DNA): TGTGCCAGCAGCCAAGTGGTATCAGGATCAGGAAACACCATATATTTT.

The gene calls are TRBV3-1 (or the pseudogene TRBV3-2) and TRBJ1-1, with D maybe TRBD1 (5 bases). This CDR3 has 14 amino acids. V was trimmed by 4 bases and J by 3 bases, leaving 12 bases between them. Germline V lookup: CDR1 LGHDT, CDR2 YNNKEL (reference sequence). The CDR3 spells CASSPPTGDTEAFF. Written as DNA, the CDR3 is TGTGCCAGCAGCCCCCCCACAGGAGACACTGAAGCTTTCTTT.

The J gene is TRBJ2-2, the V gene TRBV7-2, with TRBD2 identical over 13 bases. This CDR3 region has 18 residues. Trimming removed 5 bases from V and 5 bases from J; junction bases left unmatched: 11. CDR1 is SGHTA, CDR2 FQGNSA, per germline. The CDR3, as DNA: TGTGCCAGCAGCCCCTGGACTAGCGGGAGTGGGTTTACCGGGGAGCTGTTTTTT. This translates into CASSPWTSGSGFTGELFF.

This clone appeared a single time. The CDR3 DNA follows: TGTGCCAGCAGCCCTGGACTAGCCGAGCAGTTCTTC. Translated: CASSPGLAEQFF. The chain uses TRBV3-1 (or the pseudogene TRBV3-2) and TRBJ2-1, with 8 positions matching TRBD2. Trimming took 4 bases from V and 10 from J; bases not matched to a gene: 3. The CDR3 has 12 amino acids. The germline V gene encodes CDR1 LGHDT and CDR2 YNNKEL (reference sequence).

This clone has a handful of counts. CDR3 sequence: CASSQDSKLNEQFF. As DNA, the CDR3 is TGCGCCAGCAGCCAAGACAGTAAGCTCAATGAGCAGTTCTTC. The chain links TRBV5-1 to TRBJ2-1; tentatively, D is TRBD1 (5 bases). CDR1 is SGHRS and CDR2 is YFSETQ in the germline V gene. There are 14 residues in the CDR3. The V and J ends lost 4 bases and 6 bases respectively, with 14 bases between them. Complete variable domain (other parts from reference TRBV5-1 and TRBJ2-1): KAGVTQTPRYLIKTRGQQVTLSCSPISGHRSVSWYQQTPGQGLQFLFEYFSETQRNKGNFPGRFSGRQFSNSRSEMNVSTLELGDSALYLCASSQDSKLNEQFFGPGTRLTVL.

This rearrangement joins TRBV19 to TRBJ1-4, with 8 nucleotides matching TRBD1. Trimming removed 4 bases from V and 7 bases from J; junction bases left unmatched: 8. CDR3 length: 15 residues. The germline V gene encodes CDR1 LNHDA and CDR2 SQIVND (reference sequence). Here the CDR3 DNA reads TGTGCCAGTAGTACTGGAGCCGGACAGGGTGAAAAACTGTTTTTT. It codes for CASSTGAGQGEKLFF.

The CDR3 DNA sequence: TGTGCCAGTCTAACAGGGGCACGGGATCAGCCCCAGCATTTT. It encodes CASLTGARDQPQHF. The chain couples TRBV28 to TRBJ1-5, with 7 bases aligning to TRBD1. The CDR3 covers 14 residues. V shed 9 bases and J 5 bases; nucleotides not matched to a gene: 10. Germline values: CDR1 MDHEN, CDR2 SYDVKM.

This chain uses TRBV7-2 with TRBJ2-1, with TRBD2 matching 12 bases. V trimming: 2 bases; J trimming: 7 bases; junction bases outside the gene matches: 9. Looked up from germline, CDR1 is SGHTA and CDR2 is FQGNSA. There are 17 residues in the CDR3. Written as DNA, the CDR3 is TGTGCCAGCAGCTTACCACCTTGGGGACTAGCGGGTAATGAGCAGTTCTTC. Translated: CASSLPPWGLAGNEQFF. Full variable domain (rest looked up from reference TRBV7-2 and TRBJ2-1): GAGVSQSPSNKVTEKGKDVELRCDPISGHTALYWYRQSLGQGLEFLIYFQGNSAPDKSGLPSDRFSAERTGGSVSTLTIQRTQQEDSAVYLCASSLPPWGLAGNEQFFGPGTRLTVL.